This entry is about one T cell receptor (beta chain). No antigen is known for it. TCRdb's copy holds only in-frame clones and misses some; the assay was immunoSEQ multiplex PCR. The data contain under 60,000 clones, 80% to 90% of them singletons. The entry originates in a study of cytomegalovirus exposure and HLA in healthy donors. About the study: The 120 or so validation repertoires were produced on the same platform as the roughly 670 repertoires of the first cohort. This was reported in a later analysis. General observations from the study: Reports indicated that the classifier achieved high specificity and sensitivity in diagnosing cytomegalovirus status. A later analysis found first-cohort TCR clusters tended to co-occur in the approximately 120 validation repertoires. Confirmation was obtained in vitro that a few CMV-associated chains are specific for CMV antigens.

CDR3 size: 15 residues. CDR1 is SQVTM, CDR2 ANQGSEA, per germline. The chain joins TRBV29-1 to TRBJ2-1; 8 nucleotides match TRBD2. This receptor was taken from a woman aged 25-40 years in good health and CMV-seronegative. The sample was PBMCs. This CDR3 is CGSRKGGGTYNEQFF. DNA for the CDR3: TGCGGATCCCGTAAGGGCGGGGGGACCTACAATGAGCAGTTCTTC.